These 28 T cell receptor beta chains originate from one sample sequenced in a study of shared clonotypes between healthy human individuals. The data were produced by immunoSEQ multiplex PCR, yet TCRdb's version contains in-frame clones alone and is incomplete. The repertoire holds hundreds of thousands of clones, with 55% to 75% as singletons. The sequenced sample was memory CD4+ T cells sorted from blood. Subset noted: CD45RA-negative fraction. The receptor set was obtained from a woman aged 25 to 39 in good health.

The chain employs TRBV2 and TRBJ2-7, with D perhaps matching TRBD2 (5 bases). Per the germline V gene, CDR1 is SNHLY and CDR2 is FYNNEI. V shed 4 bases and J shed 0 bases, with 13 bases lying between them. This CDR3 contains 15 residues. CDR3 nucleotides: TGTGCCAGCAGTGGACTATCCAGGAGCTCCTACGAGCAGTACTTC. This translates into CASSGLSRSSYEQYF.

This clone was observed a few times. At the DNA level, this CDR3 is encoded by other sequences in the same sample as well. The chain couples TRBV7-8 to TRBJ2-7; 10 bases agree with TRBD2. Germline V lookup: CDR1 SGHVS, CDR2 FQNEAQ. The CDR3 has 15 amino acids. The junction had 6 bases not matched to a gene; V was cut back by 1 base and J by 6 bases. CDR3 loop: CASSLVALAGVEQYF. DNA of the CDR3: TGTGCCAGCAGCTTAGTCGCTCTAGCGGGAGTCGAGCAGTACTTC.

The V gene is TRBV18, the J gene TRBJ2-1, with D tentatively TRBD2 (5 bases). V gave up 6 bases and J gave up 9 bases, with 24 bases separating them. The CDR3 runs to 16 residues. CDR1 is KGHSH, CDR2 LQKENI, per germline. The DNA of the CDR3 is TGTGCCAGCTCTCATTCAGCGGAACTATCTCTGAGTGAGCAGTTCTTC. This translates into CASSHSAELSLSEQFF.

The chain recombines TRBV28 with TRBJ2-7; 11 nucleotides align to TRBD2. The germline V gene has CDR1 MDHEN and CDR2 SYDVKM. The CDR3 runs 15 residues. The ends lost 1 base at V and 8 bases at J; junction bases unmatched: 7. The CDR3 loop is CASSLFSLAGVQQYF. The DNA for the CDR3 is TGTGCCAGCAGTTTATTTTCACTAGCGGGAGTGCAGCAGTACTTC.

This clone was observed a handful of times. The V call is TRBV4-2, the J call TRBJ2-4; 8 positions agree with TRBD2. This CDR3 spans 17 amino acids. Germline loops: CDR1 LGHNA, CDR2 YNFKEQ. V dropped 1 base and J dropped 8; count of bases not matched to a gene: 13. CDR3 sequence reads: CASSQALGYSGKDIQYF. CDR3 nucleotides: TGTGCCAGCAGCCAAGCTTTGGGGTATAGCGGGAAGGACATTCAGTACTTC.

As to this clone: Since a much larger clone is just one base distant, this may be a read error. The CDR3 coding sequence is TGTGCCAGCAGCTTTCGGGGAACTGAAGCTTTCTTT. Protein: CASSFRGTEAFF. The rearrangement links TRBV13 to TRBJ1-1; D is uncertain. V was trimmed by 3 bases and J by 5 bases, leaving 7 bases between them. Germline V gene sequence: CDR1 PRHDT, CDR2 FYEKMQ (reference sequence). This CDR3 is built from 12 residues.

In this sample, this clone turned up a few times. This CDR3 is CASSIDPPSLAAGRSYNEQFF. CDR3 sequence (DNA): TGTGCCAGTAGTATAGACCCACCATCTCTAGCGGCGGGTCGCTCCTACAATGAGCAGTTCTTC. This chain joins TRBV19 and TRBJ2-1; 7 bases are shared with TRBD2. CDR1 LNHDA and CDR2 SQIVND come from the germline V gene (reference sequence). The CDR3 runs 21 residues. J was trimmed by 0 bases and V by 0 bases; bases with no gene match: 17.

About this clone: A far larger clone differs by one base, so this is likely a read error. The rearrangement joins TRBV11-2 to TRBJ2-5; the D is unclear. CDR1 and CDR2 (germline): SGHAT, FQNNGV. V shed 5 bases and J shed 0 bases, with 4 bases lying between them. CDR3 length: 12 amino acids. The CDR3 sequence is CASSPHQETQYF. In DNA, the CDR3 is TGTGCCAGCAGCCCGCACCAAGAGACCCAGTACTTC.

This chain's CDR3 is CASGLVLGGIPNEQFF. The CDR3 DNA is TGTGCTAGTGGTTTGGTATTAGGGGGAATCCCCAATGAGCAGTTCTTC. The chain links TRBV12-5 to TRBJ2-1; tentative D call: TRBD1 (6 bases). The V and J ends lost 0 bases and 6 bases respectively, with 15 bases between them. In germline, CDR1 is LGHNT, CDR2 FRNRAP. The CDR3 spans 16 residues. Together with reference TRBV12-5 and TRBJ2-1, the CDR3 gives the full variable domain: DARVTQTPRHKVTEMGQEVTMRCQPILGHNTVFWYRQTMMQGLELLAYFRNRAPLDDSGMPKDRFSAEMPDATLATLKIQPSEPRDSAVYFCASGLVLGGIPNEQFFGPGTRLTVL.

V is TRBV7-2 and J is TRBJ2-7, with TRBD2 matching 9 bases. This CDR3 is 16 amino acids long. Per the germline V gene, CDR1 is SGHTA and CDR2 is FQGNSA. Losses at the gene ends were 3 bases for V and 4 bases for J; bases not matched to a gene: 10. CDR3 region: CASSLGPGLAEYEQYF. CDR3 in DNA: TGTGCCAGCAGCTTGGGGCCGGGACTAGCTGAGTACGAGCAGTACTTC.

In its sample, this clone was seen many times. V and J are TRBV10-3 and TRBJ1-2, with 7 positions matching TRBD1. The CDR3 covers 16 residues. Germline trimming cut 3 bases from V and 0 bases from J; bases unmatched to any gene: 7. The germline CDR1 and CDR2 sequences are ENHRY and SYGVKD. CDR3 nucleotide sequence: TGTGCCATCAGTGAACGGACAGGTCTAGCTAACTATGGCTACACCTTC. Translating gives CAISERTGLANYGYTF.

The chain couples TRBV19 to TRBJ1-1; D is unclear. V was trimmed by 6 bases and J by 7 bases, leaving 27 bases between them. Germline values: CDR1 LNHDA, CDR2 SQIVND (reference sequence). The CDR3 runs to 17 residues. The CDR3 DNA is TGTGCCAGTAGCCCTAACCTTCCTTACCTACGGAATTATGAAGCTTTCTTT. This sequence encodes CASSPNLPYLRNYEAFF.

This clone showed up just a few times. The chain joins TRBV5-4 to TRBJ1-2; perhaps TRBD1 as D (5 bases). The CDR3 has 14 amino acids. V gave up 4 bases and J gave up 2 bases, with 12 bases separating them. Germline CDR1 SGHNT, CDR2 YYREEE (reference sequence). The CDR3 here is CASSPGTVNYGYTF. The CDR3, as DNA: TGTGCCAGCAGCCCCGGGACGGTAAACTATGGCTACACCTTC.

A remark on this clone: Possible read error: a much larger clone is one base away. Other DNA sequences in this sample translate to the same CDR3. CDR3 nucleotides: TGCGCCAGCAGCTTGGAAGGCAGGGGGCATGAAAAACTGTTTTTT. Translation gives CASSLEGRGHEKLFF. The rearrangement joins TRBV5-1 to TRBJ1-4, with TRBD1 matching 8 bases. CDR3 length equals 15 residues. Germline values: CDR1 SGHRS, CDR2 YFSETQ. V lost 0 bases, J lost 6 bases, and 4 bases stayed unmatched. The complete variable domain, with remaining parts taken from reference TRBV5-1 and TRBJ1-4, reads KAGVTQTPRYLIKTRGQQVTLSCSPISGHRSVSWYQQTPGQGLQFLFEYFSETQRNKGNFPGRFSGRQFSNSRSEMNVSTLELGDSALYLCASSLEGRGHEKLFFGSGTQLSVL.

The gene calls are TRBV10-3 and TRBJ1-2; TRBD1 aligns across 10 bases. Trimming took 6 bases from V and 10 from J; bases not matched to a gene: 11. Per germline, CDR1 ENHRY and CDR2 SYGVKD. This CDR3 is 14 amino acids long. In nucleotides, the CDR3 is TGTGCCATCAGATACGGGACAGGGGCTTACGACTACACCTTC. Translated: CAIRYGTGAYDYTF.

The chain carries TRBV7-9 and TRBJ2-7; TRBD2 matches at 10 bases. In germline, CDR1 is SEHNR, CDR2 FQNEAQ (reference sequence). There are 15 residues in the CDR3. The ends lost 6 bases at V and 7 bases at J; junction bases unmatched: 12. CDR3 in amino acids: CASSSKSGRAGEQYF. The CDR3 DNA sequence: TGTGCCAGCAGTTCTAAAAGCGGGAGGGCTGGGGAGCAGTACTTC.

V gene TRBV18 combines with J gene TRBJ2-7; D perhaps matches TRBD1 (6 bases). The germline gives CDR1 KGHSH, CDR2 LQKENI. The CDR3 spans 13 residues. V lost 5 bases and J 6 bases, leaving 14 bases between the germline ends. The CDR3 sequence is CASSANRDREQYF. The CDR3 nucleotides are TGTGCCAGCTCAGCCAACAGGGATCGCGAGCAGTACTTC.

The sample holds a few counts of this clone. V gene TRBV4-1 combines with J gene TRBJ2-5; the match to TRBD2 covers 13 bases. The CDR3 is 16 amino acids. Germline trimming cut 4 bases from V and 7 bases from J; bases unmatched to any gene: 9. The V gene's germline CDR1 is MGHRA and CDR2 YSYEKL. The chain's CDR3 is CASSRTGLAGEGTQYF. CDR3 sequence (DNA): TGCGCCAGCAGCCGGACCGGACTAGCGGGAGAAGGGACCCAGTACTTC.

The chain is built from TRBV5-1 and TRBJ2-3, with 8 positions matching TRBD1. The CDR3 sequence is 15 residues long. V lost 3 bases and J lost 2; bases outside the gene matches: 5. Germline CDR1 reads SGHRS; CDR2 reads YFSETQ. The CDR3 nucleotides read TGCGCCAGCAGCTCCCGACAGGGGCACACAGATACGCAGTATTTT. Amino acid sequence: CASSSRQGHTDTQYF.

The chain combines TRBV7-9 with TRBJ1-2; the D gene is possibly TRBD1 (5 bases). V lost 4 bases and J 8 bases, leaving 20 bases between the germline ends. This CDR3 has 15 residues. The germline V gene encodes CDR1 SEHNR and CDR2 FQNEAQ (reference sequence). CDR3 nucleotides: TGTGCCAGCAGCTCCGGTGGGGGGGAAGCGATGGGCTACACCTTC. Protein product: CASSSGGGEAMGYTF.

The gene calls are TRBV7-9 and TRBJ1-2, with D perhaps matching TRBD1 (6 bases). This CDR3 has 14 residues. Germline V gene data show CDR1 as SEHNR and CDR2 as FQNEAQ (reference sequence). Between the trimmed V and J ends, which lost 4 bases and 6 bases, there was a span of 15 bases. CDR3 protein: CASSSSSGDHGYTF. The CDR3 DNA reads TGTGCCAGCAGCTCCTCTTCAGGGGATCATGGCTACACCTTC. Full variable domain (remainder filled in from reference TRBV7-9 and TRBJ1-2): DTGVSQNPRHKITKRGQNVTFRCDPISEHNRLYWYRQTLGQGPEFLTYFQNEAQLEKSRLLSDRFSAERPKGSFSTLEIQRTEQGDSAMYLCASSSSSGDHGYTFGSGTRLTVV.

The gene calls are TRBV9 and TRBJ1-2, with 9 bases that match TRBD1. The CDR3 is made up of 19 amino acids. Trimming removed 3 bases from V and 4 bases from J; junction bases left unmatched: 19. CDR1 is SGDLS, CDR2 YYNGEE, per germline. In DNA form, the CDR3 reads TGTGCCAGCAGCGGAACAAAGGGAACAGGGGGCCCCCCTCTCTATGGCTACACCTTC. This codes for CASSGTKGTGGPPLYGYTF. The entire variable domain, with the rest obtained from reference TRBV9 and TRBJ1-2, is as follows: DSGVTQTPKHLITATGQRVTLRCSPRSGDLSVYWYQQSLDQGLQFLIQYYNGEERAKGNILERFSAQQFPDLHSELNLSSLELGDSALYFCASSGTKGTGGPPLYGYTFGSGTRLTVV.

The V call is TRBV5-1, the J call TRBJ1-4; no reliable D call. Per germline, CDR1 SGHRS and CDR2 YFSETQ. The CDR3 is 14 residues long. V was cut by 5 bases and J by 2 bases, with 10 bases left in between. For the CDR3, the DNA is TGCGCCAGCAGACTACAAGGGACTAATGAAAAACTGTTTTTT. Its protein product is CASRLQGTNEKLFF.

This clone occurred a few times. This chain uses TRBV28 with TRBJ2-1; TRBD1 aligns across 8 bases. The CDR3 is made up of 14 amino acids. In germline, CDR1 is MDHEN, CDR2 SYDVKM. Trimming removed 1 base from V and 7 bases from J; junction bases left unmatched: 3. In DNA, the CDR3 is TGTGCCAGCAGTTTATCTCACAGGGGGAATGAGCAGTTCTTC. Its translation is CASSLSHRGNEQFF. Full variable domain (missing parts from reference TRBV28 and TRBJ2-1): DVKVTQSSRYLVKRTGEKVFLECVQDMDHENMFWYRQDPGLGLRLIYFSYDVKMKEKGDIPEGYSVSREKKERFSLILESASTNQTSMYLCASSLSHRGNEQFFGPGTRLTVL.

The chain is built from TRBV28 and TRBJ2-1; possibly TRBD1 for D (5 bases). Germline V CDR1 and CDR2: MDHEN, SYDVKM. The CDR3 spans 11 residues. V was cut by 3 bases and J by 10 bases, with 7 bases left in between. CDR3 nucleotide sequence: TGTGCCAGCAGTTTGGCAGGGGAGCAGTTCTTC. Its protein is CASSLAGEQFF. The full variable domain, completed using reference TRBV28 and TRBJ2-1, is DVKVTQSSRYLVKRTGEKVFLECVQDMDHENMFWYRQDPGLGLRLIYFSYDVKMKEKGDIPEGYSVSREKKERFSLILESASTNQTSMYLCASSLAGEQFFGPGTRLTVL.

The DNA of the CDR3 is TGTGCCAGCATCAGTTTGGGATTGGACAGGGGGCGGGGCTACACCTTC. This encodes CASISLGLDRGRGYTF. J is TRBJ1-2 and V is TRBV28, with 11 positions matching TRBD1. V shed 7 bases and J 8 bases; nucleotides not matched to a gene: 15. This CDR3 has 16 residues. The germline V gene encodes CDR1 MDHEN and CDR2 SYDVKM.

V gene TRBV6-4 combines with J gene TRBJ2-1, with TRBD1 identical over 11 bases. The CDR3 contains 16 residues. V gave up 4 bases and J gave up 6 bases; unmatched junction bases: 8. Germline-derived CDR1 and CDR2 are MRHNA and SNTAGT. DNA of the CDR3: TGTGCCAGCAGTGCCGAAACCGGGACAGGGGGCAATGAGCAGTTCTTC. Translating gives CASSAETGTGGNEQFF.

The chain joins TRBV7-2 to TRBJ2-5, with 8 bases identical to TRBD2. The CDR3 has 15 residues. Per the germline V gene, CDR1 is SGHTA and CDR2 is FQGNSA. Trimming took 1 base from V and 5 from J; bases not matched to a gene: 6. The CDR3 loop is CASSLVGGRRETQYF. DNA for the CDR3: TGTGCCAGCAGCTTAGTTGGCGGGAGGAGGGAGACCCAGTACTTC.